This T cell receptor beta chain was obtained from a study of cytomegalovirus exposure and HLA in healthy donors. Study information: The 650 to 850 first-cohort repertoires and the 95 to 150 validation repertoires shared the same platform, a later analysis reported.

CDR1 is SGDLS, CDR2 YYNGEE, per germline. The CDR3 consists of 15 residues. V lost 4 bases to trimming and J lost 6 bases; unmatched junction nucleotides: 6. The donors were part of the validation cohort of 120 or so subjects. That cohort was separate from the first cohort, which comprised several hundred subjects. Libraries were prepared by immunoSEQ multiplex PCR; TCRdb keeps only in-frame clonotypes and omits some of them. The sample has some 200,000 clones, 80% to 85% seen once. The source of this sequence is a woman aged 18-35 years in good health and CMV-seropositive. The chain carries TRBV9 and TRBJ1-4; 10 bases agree with TRBD1. What was sequenced was PBMCs. The CDR3 nucleotides read TGTGCCAGCAGCAGTCGGGACAGGGGAGATGAAAAACTGTTTTTT. It codes for CASSSRDRGDEKLFF.